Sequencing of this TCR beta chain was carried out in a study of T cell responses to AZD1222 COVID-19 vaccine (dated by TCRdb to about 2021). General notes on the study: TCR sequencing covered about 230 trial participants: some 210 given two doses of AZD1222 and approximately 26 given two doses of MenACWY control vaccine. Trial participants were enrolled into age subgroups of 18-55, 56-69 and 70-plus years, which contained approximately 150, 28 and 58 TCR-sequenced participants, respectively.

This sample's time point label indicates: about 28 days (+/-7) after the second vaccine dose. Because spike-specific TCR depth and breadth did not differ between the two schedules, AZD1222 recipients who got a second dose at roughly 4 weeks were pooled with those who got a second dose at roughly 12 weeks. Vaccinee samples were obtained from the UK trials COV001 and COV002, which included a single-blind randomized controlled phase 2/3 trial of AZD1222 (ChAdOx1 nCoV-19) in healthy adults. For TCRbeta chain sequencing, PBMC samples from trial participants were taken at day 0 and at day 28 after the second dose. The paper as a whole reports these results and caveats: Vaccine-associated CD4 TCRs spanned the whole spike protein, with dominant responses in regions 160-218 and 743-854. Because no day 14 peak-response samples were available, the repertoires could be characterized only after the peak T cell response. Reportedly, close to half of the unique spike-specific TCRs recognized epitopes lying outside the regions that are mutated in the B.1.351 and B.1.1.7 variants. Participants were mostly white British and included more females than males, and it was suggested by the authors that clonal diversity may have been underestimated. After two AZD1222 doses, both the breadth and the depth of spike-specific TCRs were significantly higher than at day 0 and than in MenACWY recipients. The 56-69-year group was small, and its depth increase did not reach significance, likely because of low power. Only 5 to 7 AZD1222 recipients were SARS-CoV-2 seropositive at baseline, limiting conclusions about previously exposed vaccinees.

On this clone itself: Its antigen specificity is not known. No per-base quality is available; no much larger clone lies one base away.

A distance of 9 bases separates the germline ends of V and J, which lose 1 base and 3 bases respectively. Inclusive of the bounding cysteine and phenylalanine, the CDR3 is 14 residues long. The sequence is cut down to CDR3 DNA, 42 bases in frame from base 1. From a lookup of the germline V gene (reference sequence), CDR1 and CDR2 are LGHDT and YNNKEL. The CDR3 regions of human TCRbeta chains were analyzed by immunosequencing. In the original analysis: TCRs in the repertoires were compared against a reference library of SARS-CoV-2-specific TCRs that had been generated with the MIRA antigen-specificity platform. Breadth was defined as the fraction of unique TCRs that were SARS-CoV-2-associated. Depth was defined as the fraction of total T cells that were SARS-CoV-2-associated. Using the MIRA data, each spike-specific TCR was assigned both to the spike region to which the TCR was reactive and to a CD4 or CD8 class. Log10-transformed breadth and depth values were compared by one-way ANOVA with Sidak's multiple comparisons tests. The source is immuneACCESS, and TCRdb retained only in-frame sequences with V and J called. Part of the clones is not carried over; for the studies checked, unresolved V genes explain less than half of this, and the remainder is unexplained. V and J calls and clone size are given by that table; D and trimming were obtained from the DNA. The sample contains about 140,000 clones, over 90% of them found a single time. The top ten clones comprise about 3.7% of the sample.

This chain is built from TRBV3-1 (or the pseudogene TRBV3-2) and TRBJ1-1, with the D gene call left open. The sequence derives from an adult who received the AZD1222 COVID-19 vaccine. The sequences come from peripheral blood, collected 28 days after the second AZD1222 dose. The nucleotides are TGTGCCAGCAGCCAAGTGGGTGCGGACACTGAAGCTTTCTTT. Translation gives CASSQVGADTEAFF.